A selection of T cell receptor beta chains follows, all from one sample in a study of CXCR3-negative and CXCR3-positive naive CD8 T cells. Reanalyzing the 5' RACE reads, TCRdb keeps one entry per CDR3 protein, without DNA. This repertoire includes roughly 65,000 distinct CDR3 sequences. The specimen sequenced was naive CXCR3+ CD8+ T cells from blood. Every receptor here comes from a human donor in good health. Some clones in this sample may be carry-over from other donors' samples. The CDR3 runs from the conserved cysteine through the conserved F or W.

V,J,CDR3
TRBV19,TRBJ2-7,CASSMGDRTFEQYF
TRBV11-2,TRBJ2-7,CASSPTAQREVNYEQYF
TRBV29-1,TRBJ2-7,CGVELGPLAGGSYEQYF
TRBV12-3/TRBV12-4,TRBJ2-1,CASSTPGQGVGEQFF
TRBV7-2,TRBJ2-7,CASSSLSGGVIYAPYF
TRBV3-1,TRBJ2-7,CASSPWEQGDEQYF
TRBV10-3,TRBJ1-1,CAISESVRGPTEAFF
TRBV15,TRBJ2-5,CATSRDRGEETQYF
TRBV10-3,TRBJ2-3,CAISDPGATDTQYF
TRBV5-1,TRBJ1-1,CASSLIPGGNTEAFF
TRBV7-7,TRBJ2-5,CASSFGTSGETQYF
TRBV28,TRBJ1-1,CASSLGGRDTEAFF
TRBV28,TRBJ2-7,CASSFQLAGSYEQYF
TRBV7-9,TRBJ1-1,CASSLQGLNTEAFF
TRBV15,TRBJ2-4,CATSSRDSTIQYF
TRBV13,TRBJ2-7,CATRQGLHEQYF
TRBV29-1,TRBJ2-1,CSVEVGGGNEQFF
TRBV19,TRBJ2-2,CASSWGTGSVASTGELFF
TRBV5-1,TRBJ1-1,CASSWTGMNTEAFF
TRBV23-1,TRBJ1-1,CASSQKDRVAEAFF
TRBV12-5,TRBJ2-1,CASGLGSGGADNEQFF
TRBV7-9,TRBJ2-1,CASSFPGQGSNEQFF
TRBV4-3,TRBJ1-6,CASSQDSVYRNSPLHF
TRBV7-9,TRBJ2-7,CASSPGGAGSYEQYF
TRBV7-9,TRBJ2-3,CASSADTADTQYF
TRBV24-1,TRBJ2-1,CATSDRRDKSYNEQFF
TRBV12-3/TRBV12-4,TRBJ1-1,CASTKVTRGAEAFF
TRBV12-3/TRBV12-4,TRBJ2-7,CAISFRDRGYEQYF
TRBV29-1,TRBJ1-1,CSADPYIQRGMGPHFMNTEAFF
TRBV7-7,TRBJ2-5,CASSPSLRGEETQYF
TRBV14,TRBJ2-1,CASSPATSYNEQFF
TRBV7-2,TRBJ2-2,CASRGTGGSNTGELFF
TRBV29-1,TRBJ2-3,CSVAAREVADTQYF
TRBV7-9,TRBJ2-7,CASSMTSGSSYEQYF
TRBV7-6,TRBJ2-1,CASSLGLAGGPTYNEQFF
TRBV29-1,TRBJ2-2,CSVEGTGNTGELFF
TRBV20-1,TRBJ2-3,CSARDLGQGYPDTQYF
TRBV27,TRBJ2-1,CASSRPPGGSYNEQFF
TRBV12-3/TRBV12-4,TRBJ2-1,CASSLADEQFF
TRBV6-2/TRBV6-3,TRBJ2-1,CASSPPSGGYNEQFF
TRBV6-2/TRBV6-3,TRBJ2-1,CASSYPHEQFF